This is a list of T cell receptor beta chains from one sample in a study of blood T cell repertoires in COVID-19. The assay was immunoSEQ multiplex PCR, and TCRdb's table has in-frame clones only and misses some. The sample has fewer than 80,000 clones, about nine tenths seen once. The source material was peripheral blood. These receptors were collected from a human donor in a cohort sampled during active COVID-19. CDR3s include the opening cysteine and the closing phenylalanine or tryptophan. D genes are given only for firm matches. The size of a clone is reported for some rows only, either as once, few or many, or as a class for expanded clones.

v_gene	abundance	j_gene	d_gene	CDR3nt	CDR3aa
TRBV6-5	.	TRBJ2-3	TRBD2	TGTGCCAGCAGTTACACGGCGGGGGGATCAGATACGCAGTATTTT	CASSYTAGGSDTQYF
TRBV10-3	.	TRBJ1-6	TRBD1	TGTGCCATCAGTGGGGACAGGGGTGGATCACCCCTCCACTTT	CAISGDRGGSPLHF
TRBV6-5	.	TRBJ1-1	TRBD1	TGTGCCAGCAGAAACCGCGGACAGGGCGTGACTGAAGCTTTCTTT	CASRNRGQGVTEAFF
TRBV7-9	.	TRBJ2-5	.	TGTGCCAGCAGCTTAGCGGCAGGTGGAGAGACCCAGTACTTC	CASSLAAGGETQYF
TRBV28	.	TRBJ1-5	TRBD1	TGTGCCAGCAGTCGGTCGACAGGGCCGAGCAATCAGCCCCAGCATTTT	CASSRSTGPSNQPQHF
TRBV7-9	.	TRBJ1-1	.	TGTGCCAGCAGCTTGACAGACTACACTGAAGCTTTCTTT	CASSLTDYTEAFF
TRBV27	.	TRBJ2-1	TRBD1	TGTGCCAGCAGTTCAAGGGACAGGGCGTACAATGAGCAGTTCTTC	CASSSRDRAYNEQFF
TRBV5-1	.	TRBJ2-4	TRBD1	TGCGCCAGCAGCCCAGGACAGGGGGCGGCCAAAAACATTCAGTACTTC	CASSPGQGAAKNIQYF
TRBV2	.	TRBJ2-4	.	TGTGCCAGCAGCGCCCAGGGTTACAAAAACATTCAGTACTTC	CASSAQGYKNIQYF
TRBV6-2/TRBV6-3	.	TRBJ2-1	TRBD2	TGTGCCAGCAGTTATATTCTACTAGCGAGCTCCTACAATGAGCAGTTCTTC	CASSYILLASSYNEQFF
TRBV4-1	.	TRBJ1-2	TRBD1	TGCGCCAGCAACAGGGGCGAGGGTGGCTATGGCTACACCTTC	CASNRGEGGYGYTF
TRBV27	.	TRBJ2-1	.	TGTGCCAGCAGTTTACTAGGGACATACAATGAGCAGTTCTTC	CASSLLGTYNEQFF
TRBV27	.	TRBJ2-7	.	TGTGCCAGCAGTTATGGCGGGACCTACGAGCAGTACTTC	CASSYGGTYEQYF
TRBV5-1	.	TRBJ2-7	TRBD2	TGCGCCAGCAGCTTGGGCCTAGCGGGAGTCGGGGACGAGCAGTACTTC	CASSLGLAGVGDEQYF
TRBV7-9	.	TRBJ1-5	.	TGTGCCAGCAGCCCTGGACAGCGAAGTCAGCCCCAGCATTTT	CASSPGQRSQPQHF
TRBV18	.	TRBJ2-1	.	TGTGCCAGCTCGCGGGTACCCTCCTACAATGAGCAGTTCTTC	CASSRVPSYNEQFF
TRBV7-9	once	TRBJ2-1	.	TGTGCCAGCAGCCCTGGTTGGTCGATTTACGGGCAGTTCTTC	CASSPGWSIYGQFF
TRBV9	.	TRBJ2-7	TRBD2	TGTGCCAGCAGCGTCGGACTAGCGGGCTCCTACGAGCAGTACTTC	CASSVGLAGSYEQYF
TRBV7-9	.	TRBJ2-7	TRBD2	TGTGCCAGCAGCTCCCCAACGGGGGGAACCTACGAGCAGTACTTC	CASSSPTGGTYEQYF
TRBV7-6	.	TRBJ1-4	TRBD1	TGTGCCAGCAGCTTTAACAGGGGATTTAATGAAAAACTGTTTTTT	CASSFNRGFNEKLFF
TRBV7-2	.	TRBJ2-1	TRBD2	TGTGCCAGCAGCTTCTCTAGCGGGGGGGTACAATCTGAGCAGTTCTTC	CASSFSSGGVQSEQFF
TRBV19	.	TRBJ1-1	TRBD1	TGTGCCAGTAGCAGACAGGGGGCCCTGAACACTGAAGCTTTCTTT	CASSRQGALNTEAFF
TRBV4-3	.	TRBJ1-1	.	TGCGCCAGCAGCCAAGAAATGTTTGACGGAGCTATGAACACTGAAGCTTTCTTT	CASSQEMFDGAMNTEAFF
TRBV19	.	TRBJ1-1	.	TGTGCCAGTAGTATAGGAGTTCGAGGGGGCACTGAAGCTTTCTTT	CASSIGVRGGTEAFF
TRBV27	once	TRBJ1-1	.	TGTGCCAGCAGTTTGACAGTGACAGGCCAAGCTTTCTTT	CASSLTVTGQAFF
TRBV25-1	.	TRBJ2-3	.	TGTGCCAGCAGTGGGTCTAGCGACACAGATACGCAGTATTTT	CASSGSSDTDTQYF
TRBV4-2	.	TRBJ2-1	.	TGTGCCAGCAGCCAAGTAGATGCGGGGGCCAATGAGCAGTTCTTC	CASSQVDAGANEQFF
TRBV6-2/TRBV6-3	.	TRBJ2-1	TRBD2	TGTGCCAGCAGTTACTACCCCGGCCGTAGCGGGAGGCCCTACAATGAGCAGTTCTTC	CASSYYPGRSGRPYNEQFF
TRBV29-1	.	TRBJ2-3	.	TGCAGCGTTGAAGGGCGGAGGGAAGATACGCAGTATTTT	CSVEGRREDTQYF
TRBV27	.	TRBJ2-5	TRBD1	TGTGCCAGCAGTCAAAACAGGGGGACGGGAGAGACCCAGTACTTC	CASSQNRGTGETQYF
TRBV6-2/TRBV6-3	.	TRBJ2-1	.	TGTGCCAGCAGCCCCATGAGGATGGAGCAGTTCTTC	CASSPMRMEQFF
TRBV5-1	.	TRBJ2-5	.	TGCGCCAGCAGCTTGGAGGGCGCAGGGTGGGAGACCCAGTACTTC	CASSLEGAGWETQYF
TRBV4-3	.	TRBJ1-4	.	TGCGCCAGCAGCCAAGTCGCGGGGCAAGGGCTGTTTTTT	CASSQVAGQGLFF
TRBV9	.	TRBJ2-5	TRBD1	TGTGCCAGCAGCGTAGGACAGGGGAATGTTAAAGAGACCCAGTACTTC	CASSVGQGNVKETQYF
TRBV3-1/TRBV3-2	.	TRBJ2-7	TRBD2	TGTGCCAGCAGCCAAGGGTCCGGGAGGGCCGCCTACGAGCAGTACTTC	CASSQGSGRAAYEQYF
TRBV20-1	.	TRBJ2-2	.	TGCAGTGCTAGTTCCCCTGCGACAGGAAACACCGGGGAGCTGTTTTTT	CSASSPATGNTGELFF
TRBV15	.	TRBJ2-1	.	TGTGCCACCAGCAGAGATATGAGGGTAAGGTCCTACAATGAGCAGTTCTTC	CATSRDMRVRSYNEQFF
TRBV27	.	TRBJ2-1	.	TGTGCCAGCAGTACAAGCGGAACCTACAATGAGCAGTTCTTC	CASSTSGTYNEQFF
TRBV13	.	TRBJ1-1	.	TGTGCCAGCAGCTTAGAACACAGGAACACTGAAGCTTTCTTT	CASSLEHRNTEAFF
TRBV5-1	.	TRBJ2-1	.	TGCGCCAGCAGCTTGGGGGGCCCCCCCTACAATGAGCAGTTCTTC	CASSLGGPPYNEQFF
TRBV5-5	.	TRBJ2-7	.	TGTGCCAGCAGCACCGGGACAATCCTGGGCTACGAGCAGTACTTC	CASSTGTILGYEQYF
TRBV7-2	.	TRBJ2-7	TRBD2	TGTGCCAGCAGCCCGACTAGCGGGGGGCTGAACGAGCAGTACTTC	CASSPTSGGLNEQYF
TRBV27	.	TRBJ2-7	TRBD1	TGTGCCAGCAGTTCCGGGTCCGGGACAGTCTACGAGCAGTACTTC	CASSSGSGTVYEQYF
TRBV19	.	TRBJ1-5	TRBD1	TGTGCCAGTAGAAGAAGGACAGGGGGTTCTCAGCCCCAGCATTTT	CASRRRTGGSQPQHF
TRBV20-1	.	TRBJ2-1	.	TGCAGTGCTAGGAGGGTGAATGAGCAGTTCTTC	CSARRVNEQFF
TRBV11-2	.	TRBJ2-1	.	TGTGCCAGCAGCTTATTCCAGGGTTCCTACAATGAGCAGTTCTTC	CASSLFQGSYNEQFF
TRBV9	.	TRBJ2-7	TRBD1	TGTGCCAGCAGCGCACGACAGGGGGCTAGGTCCTACGAGCAGTACTTC	CASSARQGARSYEQYF
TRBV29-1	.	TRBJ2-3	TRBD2	TGCAGCGTTGTAAATTTTCGATTGCGGGAGGGCACAGATACGCAGTATTTT	CSVVNFRLREGTDTQYF
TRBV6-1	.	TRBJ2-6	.	TGTGCCAGCAGTGAACCCGAGTCTGGGGCCAACGTCCTGACTTTC	CASSEPESGANVLTF
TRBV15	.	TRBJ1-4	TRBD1	TGTGCCACCAGCAGGGACAGGGGGGCTGAAAAACTGTTTTTT	CATSRDRGAEKLFF
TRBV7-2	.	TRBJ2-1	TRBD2	TGTGCCAGCCGGGGACTACCAAACAATGAGCAGTTCTTC	CASRGLPNNEQFF
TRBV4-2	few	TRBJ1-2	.	TGTGCCAGCAGCCAAGAGACAGAAGCTAACTATGGCTACACCTTC	CASSQETEANYGYTF
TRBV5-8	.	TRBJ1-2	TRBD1	TGTGCCAGCAGCTTGGACCGGGACAGGGGGCAATTCGGGATGTATGGCTACACCTTC	CASSLDRDRGQFGMYGYTF